There are a few counts of the clone carrying this T cell receptor beta chain. Its cognate antigen is unknown. This record comes from a study of identical twins. Notes on the study in general: Conclusions relied on cross-sectional statistical analysis, not following the same donors. Potential partial confounding of zero-insertion analyses by invariant MAIT and iNKT cells was noted.

TCRdb re-called the 5' RACE reads through MiXCR, storing one row per CDR3 protein. Of around 570,000 distinct CDR3 sequences in the sample, over 8.5% are singletons; the top ten hold approximately 3%. The V gene's germline CDR1 is SGHAT and CDR2 FQNNGV. Trimming pared 5 bases from V and 0 bases from J, leaving 11 bases between. This CDR3 is 16 amino acids long. Donors were all healthy Caucasians. In addition, the sample was reused for a study of yellow fever vaccine responses in identical twins.

The V gene is TRBV11-2, the J gene TRBJ2-6, with D perhaps TRBD1 (6 bases). The receptor's source is a woman in her late teens or twenties in good health. Sequenced input: PBMCs. As DNA, the CDR3 is TGTGCCAGCAGCACAGGGACATACTCTGGGGCCAACGTCCTGACTTTC. Its protein product is CASSTGTYSGANVLTF.